One TCR beta chain is described in this entry. Its antigen is unknown. No base quality information exists; no much larger clone differs at one position. Using the deep immunoSEQ assay, multiplex PCR amplified TCR CDR3 regions from genomic DNA. Extracted genomic DNA from each cell subset was distributed evenly across all wells of several immunoSEQ 96-well plates, and each plate was treated as a replicate. For sorted subsets, around 0.2 ug of genomic DNA, equivalent to 25,000 to 35,000 T cell genomes, went into each replicate PCR. Purified libraries were measured with a Qubit 3.0 fluorometer, size-checked on a Bioanalyzer 2100, and measured again with the KAPA Library Quantification kit. A separate single-read 150-cycle Illumina NextSeq 550 flow cell was used to sequence each immunoSEQ 96-well plate. As for the authors' bioinformatics: Because the immunoSEQ output included only junctional sequences and no quality scores, the filtering could not be the same as the filtering used for full-length reads. To assign V/J genes and CDR3, sequences were annotated using PyIR, a Python wrapper for IgBLAST v1.9, with IMGT germline references. Reads were removed for weak V/J assignments (E-value above 1e-6), missing CDR3, stop codons, out-of-frame junctions, or ambiguous translated residues. V3J clonotypes were defined as sequences sharing the same inferred V gene, J gene, and CDR3 amino acid sequence. Percentage overlap between repertoires was calculated by dividing the number of shared unique clonotypes by the size of the smaller repertoire. RTK rarefaction, the Chao1 estimator, and Recon v2.1 estimates of unobserved clonotypes were used to assess repertoire richness. For all TCRbeta clonotypes obtained by the gDNA method from several donors, generation probabilities were computed with OLGA. This immuneACCESS table, as held by TCRdb, lists in-frame sequences with V and J called but not all clones. Of the missing ones, under half trace to an unresolved V gene in checked studies; the others have no known cause. For V, J and clone size, that table is used; D and trimming come from the DNA. Here the sample has about 1.1 million clones; about 80% occur a single time. Together, the top ten hold 0.89% of the sample.

This record comes from a study of shared clonotypes between healthy human individuals (dated by TCRdb to the early 2020s). Context from the whole study: A few men and a couple of women, aged 18 to 49 years, made up the cohort. For each donor, three plates each were used for CD4 naive and CD4 memory, two plates were used for CD8 naive, and one plate was used for CD8 memory. Blood TCR repertoires of about five healthy adults were deeply sequenced to estimate repertoire size and the extent of clonotype sharing between individuals. Libraries were prepared and TCR repertoires were sequenced by different laboratories using diverse techniques, in order to increase sequencing depth and limit assay-specific biases. Between about 0.9 and 9 billion PBMCs per donor were obtained by leukapheresis. Broad study findings and their caveats: Sampling was restricted to blood, and TCR repertoires in tissues likely differ from the TCR repertoires found in blood. Compared with non-shared clonotypes, the clonotypes found in all four sorted-subset donors had higher generation probabilities. Based on pairwise subsampling, the degree of clonotype sharing among donors was expected to be affected by sequencing depth. Even with the large sequencing depth, rarefaction of the sorted-subset datasets indicated that sequencing was incomplete. Sharing across a few donors was observed for 4.5% to 6.5% of naive CD4, under 4% of naive CD8, about 2.3% of memory CD4, and roughly 0.4% of memory CD8 clonotypes. Naive subsets generally had larger estimated clonotype richness than memory subsets did. The small number of donors limited the genetic and exposure-history diversity represented.

Donors were healthy HIV-negative adults with no recently reported acute infections or vaccinations. Every donor was a Caucasian adult residing in Nashville, Tennessee, USA. CD4+ T cells were enriched by magnetic negative selection; naive cells were then positively selected on CD45RA, and the negative fraction formed the memory subset. Blood was collected by leukapheresis, and PBMCs were isolated by Ficoll-Histopaque density gradient centrifugation and then cryopreserved in liquid nitrogen vapor phase. Purity and quantity of every magnetically sorted T cell population were checked by analytical flow cytometry. Each sorted fraction had its genomic DNA isolated and then quantified by UV absorbance on a Nanodrop 2000c. Ends trimmed: V by 5 bases, J by 6 bases; bases unmatched to a gene: 6. The germline V gene encodes CDR1 SEHNR and CDR2 FQNEAQ (reference sequence). The CDR3 holds 13 amino acids from the cysteine to the phenylalanine. Just CDR3 DNA is preserved here, 39 bases in frame from base 1.

The V and J genes are TRBV7-9 and TRBJ2-7; TRBD1 matches 8 bases in the middle. The sequencing input was memory CD4+ T cells from PBMCs. The cell subset or site tag for this specimen amounts to: CD45RA-negative fraction. This sequence was found in a man aged 18 to 29 in good health. Some clones in this sample may be carry-over from other donors' samples. The sequence in DNA is TGTGCCAGCAGCCGGCTTGACAGGGGCGAGCAGTACTTC. It translates as CASSRLDRGEQYF.